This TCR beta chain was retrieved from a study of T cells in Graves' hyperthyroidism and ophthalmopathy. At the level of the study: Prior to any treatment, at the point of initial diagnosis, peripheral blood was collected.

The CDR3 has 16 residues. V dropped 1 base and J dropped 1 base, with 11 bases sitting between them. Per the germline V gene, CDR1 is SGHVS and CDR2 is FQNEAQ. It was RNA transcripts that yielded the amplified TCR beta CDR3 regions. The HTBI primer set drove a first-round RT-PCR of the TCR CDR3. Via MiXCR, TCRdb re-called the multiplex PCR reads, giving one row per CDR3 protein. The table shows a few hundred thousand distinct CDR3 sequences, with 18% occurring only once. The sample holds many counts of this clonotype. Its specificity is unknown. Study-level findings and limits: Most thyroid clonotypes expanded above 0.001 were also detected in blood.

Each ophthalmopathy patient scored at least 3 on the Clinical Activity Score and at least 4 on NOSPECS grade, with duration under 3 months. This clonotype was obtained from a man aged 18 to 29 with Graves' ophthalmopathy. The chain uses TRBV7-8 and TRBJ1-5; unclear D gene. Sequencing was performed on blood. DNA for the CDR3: TGTGCCAGCAGCTTAGGAAGGGTTTTGAGCAATCAGCCCCAGCATTTT. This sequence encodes CASSLGRVLSNQPQHF.